This TCR beta chain was captured in a study of CD8+CD57+ T cells in acquired aplastic anemia. Study-wide background: Sorting CD4+ and CD8+ cells gave DNA averaging around 3 ug.

The germline V gene encodes CDR1 SNHLY and CDR2 FYNNEI. With 0 bases clipped from V and 0 bases from J, the junction kept 5 bases outside the gene matches. The CDR3 consists of 16 residues. Whoever was chosen for sequencing had shown CD8+CD57+ cell expansion by flow cytometry. Acquired aplastic anemia of severe grade affected all patients. Study findings and constraints: Both patients and controls carried the same twenty-nine CD8+ CDR3 sequences. CD8+ Simpson's diversity showed no significant patient-control difference.

Profiling that covered TCR beta VDJ and CDR3 relied on genomic DNA as its template. TCRdb redid the calling of the reads with MiXCR, one entry per CDR3 protein. The table has about 160,000 distinct CDR3 sequences, less than 60% seen once. On this clonotype itself: Its antigen remains unknown.

Material: sorted CD4+, CD8+, or CD8+CD57+ T cells (not recorded which) from PBMCs. V and J are TRBV2 and TRBJ2-7; 7 nucleotides match TRBD2. The clonotype comes from a human donor with aplastic anemia. In DNA form, the CDR3 reads TGTGCCAGCAGTGAAGCTGTTAGCGGGCTCTCCTACGAGCAGTACTTC. Translating it yields CASSEAVSGLSYEQYF.